These T cell receptor beta chains were read from a single sample in a study of cytomegalovirus exposure and HLA in healthy donors. Sequenced by immunoSEQ multiplex PCR; TCRdb stores in-frame clones only, minus some. The sample shows fewer than 200,000 clones, about 71% of them seen only once. The material sequenced was PBMCs. These receptor sequences come from a woman in her thirties in good health and CMV-seronegative. Each CDR3 is given with its conserved first and last residue. Fields, in order: clone size, V gene, J gene, CDR3 protein. Rows may omit the clone size; those that give it use once, few, many or a size class.

>NA|TRBV27|TRBJ1-1
CASSSGTGWLEAFF
>few|TRBV11-2|TRBJ2-3
CASSFSQGFTDTQYF
>few|TRBV19|TRBJ2-1
CASSSVPGNEQFF
>NA|TRBV4-3|TRBJ2-1
CASSQSIGHEQFF
>NA|TRBV10-3|TRBJ1-3
CAISVPNRGLSSGNTIYF
>NA|TRBV5-4|TRBJ1-3
CASSLGGSAGNTIYF
>NA|TRBV25-1|TRBJ2-1
CASSELERGNEQFF
>NA|TRBV7-8|TRBJ2-1
CASSWRARSSGEGGEQFF
>NA|TRBV7-9|TRBJ1-1
CASHAAAEAFF
>NA|TRBV10-3|TRBJ1-1
CAISESDIRVLPPEAFF
>NA|TRBV6-1|TRBJ2-7
CASSDWRSNSYEQYF
>few|TRBV6-1|TRBJ1-3
CASSEAQGSGNTIYF
>NA|TRBV4-1|TRBJ1-5
CASSQSGHIHKNSNQPQHF
>NA|TRBV7-9|TRBJ1-2
CASSLLDRTNYGYTF
>few|TRBV28|TRBJ1-5
CASSKEVPNQPQHF
>few|TRBV5-1|TRBJ1-4
CASSRIPGSANEKLFF
>NA|TRBV25-1|TRBJ1-4
CASGGFIEKLFF
>few|TRBV13|TRBJ2-7
CASSLGANEQYF
>NA|TRBV6-6|TRBJ1-6
CASSYSTGYPGSPLHF
>NA|TRBV28|TRBJ1-5
CASNSRRGQGLNQPQHF
>few|TRBV20-1|TRBJ2-1
CSAGTSDLLVF
>NA|TRBV29-1|TRBJ1-4
CSVATGFKEKLFF
>NA|TRBV2|TRBJ2-5
CATRPRDRGLQETQYF
>few|TRBV5-6|TRBJ2-3
CASSSPGWAGATDTQYF
>once|TRBV28|TRBJ1-2
CASSPVDRSYGYTF
>NA|TRBV7-7|TRBJ2-1
CASSRLPGQGNEQFF
>NA|TRBV28|TRBJ1-3
CASSDGDSGNTIYF
>NA|TRBV28|TRBJ1-5
CASSPLLLRQGGFYSNQPQHF
>NA|TRBV6-1|TRBJ2-2
CASSENREGTGELFF
>once|TRBV7-7|TRBJ2-1
CASSFKPGDGEQFF
>NA|TRBV27|TRBJ1-1
CASSKRDTWNTEAFF
>NA|TRBV18|TRBJ2-1
CASSLTPGLGDGEQFF
>NA|TRBV9|TRBJ1-2
CASSTGQGGYTF
>once|TRBV9|TRBJ2-7
CASSRGEQEQYF
>once|TRBV2|TRBJ1-1
CASSGVPNTEAFF
>few|TRBV7-9|TRBJ2-1
CASRPRTGGTYNEQFF
>NA|TRBV5-1|TRBJ2-2
CASSLIPSGGGTGELFF
>NA|TRBV6-5|TRBJ1-2
CASSYQGAGGYTF
>NA|TRBV14|TRBJ2-7
CASSQLGRGEQQYF
>few|TRBV7-2|TRBJ2-5
CASSLARELETQYF